What follows describes a single T cell receptor (beta chain). Its specificity is not known. This entry belongs to a study of cytomegalovirus exposure and HLA in healthy donors. Study observations and caveats: Later analysis revealed greater clonal expansion in HLA-associated TCR beta chains than in equally common others. The authors excluded some V segments, including TRBV6-2 and TRBV6-3, as indistinguishable.

CDR1 is SEHNR and CDR2 is FQNEAQ in the germline V gene (reference sequence). The V and J ends lost 5 bases and 1 base, in that order; junction bases with no gene match: 15. The CDR3 contains 18 residues. Researchers ran the PCR with 60 Vbeta and 13 Jbeta primers. Sequencing was performed with immunoSEQ multiplex PCR; in TCRdb, only in-frame clones are kept and a portion is missing. The sample has 98,000 or so clones, about 9.5% seen once. The specimen was PBMCs. V and J are TRBV7-9 and TRBJ2-7; TRBD1 agrees at 9 bases. This sequence was found in a middle-aged man in good health and CMV-seropositive. The CDR3 region is CASSPTSGTGILSYEQYF. Written as DNA, the CDR3 is TGTGCCAGCAGCCCGACCTCCGGGACAGGGATCCTTTCCTACGAGCAGTACTTC.